The 2 T cell receptor beta chains below come from one sample, sequenced in a study of cytomegalovirus exposure and HLA in healthy donors. The PCR ran on 60 Vbeta and 13 Jbeta primers. Measured with immunoSEQ multiplex PCR; TCRdb has only the in-frame clones, and not every one. The repertoire holds 90,000 or so clones, with 80% as singletons. Sequenced sample: PBMCs. The receptors derive from a woman aged 45-65 years in good health and CMV-seropositive.

Only a few counts were recorded for this clone. V usage is TRBV7-2 and J usage is TRBJ1-2; the match to TRBD1 covers 8 bases. Looked up from germline, CDR1 is SGHTA and CDR2 is FQGNSA. V was pared by 8 bases and J by 8 bases, with 4 bases of the junction left unmatched. This CDR3 region has 11 residues. The chain's CDR3 is CASAGGLGYTF. DNA of the CDR3: TGTGCCAGCGCAGGGGGCCTCGGCTACACCTTC.

The V gene is TRBV4-1, the J gene TRBJ2-7, with a weak D call TRBD1 (6 bases). Deletions cut 1 base from V and 4 bases from J, with 14 bases between. CDR3 length: 15 residues. Germline values: CDR1 MGHRA, CDR2 YSYEKL. The CDR3 is CASSQVKDSRYEQYF. Here the CDR3 DNA reads TGCGCCAGCAGCCAAGTAAAGGACAGTCGTTACGAGCAGTACTTC.